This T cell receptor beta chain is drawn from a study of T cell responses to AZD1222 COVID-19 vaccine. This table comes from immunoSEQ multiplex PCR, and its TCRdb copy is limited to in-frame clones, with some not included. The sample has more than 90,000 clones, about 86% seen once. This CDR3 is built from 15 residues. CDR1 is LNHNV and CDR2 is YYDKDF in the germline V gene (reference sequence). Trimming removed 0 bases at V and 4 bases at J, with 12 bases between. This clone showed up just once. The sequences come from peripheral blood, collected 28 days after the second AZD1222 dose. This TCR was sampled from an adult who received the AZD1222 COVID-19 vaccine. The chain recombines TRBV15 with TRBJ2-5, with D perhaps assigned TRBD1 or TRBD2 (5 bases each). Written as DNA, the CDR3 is TGTGCCACCAGCAGAGATCGGGGACGTGGAGAGACCCAGTACTTC. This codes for CATSRDRGRGETQYF.